This T cell receptor (beta chain) originates from a study of shared clonotypes between healthy human individuals. Germline V gene sequence: CDR1 SGDLS, CDR2 YYNGEE. Trimming cost V 4 bases and J 7 bases, with 17 bases left between them. The CDR3 totals 15 residues. The sample holds one count of this clone. Some clones are missing from TCRdb's copy, which holds only in-frame ones; the method was immunoSEQ multiplex PCR. The repertoire has about 2.4 million clones, more than 85% of them found once; the top ten carry 0.35% to 0.45%. This receptor was taken from a young man in good health. Some clones in this sample may be carry-over from other donors' samples. The sample taken for sequencing was naive CD4+ T cells from PBMCs. Subset: CD45RA+ positively selected. The chain carries TRBV9 and TRBJ1-4, with a weak D call TRBD1 (5 bases). The CDR3: CASSKRGASGEKLFF. The DNA for the CDR3 is TGTGCCAGCAGCAAGAGAGGGGCATCAGGTGAAAAACTGTTTTTT.